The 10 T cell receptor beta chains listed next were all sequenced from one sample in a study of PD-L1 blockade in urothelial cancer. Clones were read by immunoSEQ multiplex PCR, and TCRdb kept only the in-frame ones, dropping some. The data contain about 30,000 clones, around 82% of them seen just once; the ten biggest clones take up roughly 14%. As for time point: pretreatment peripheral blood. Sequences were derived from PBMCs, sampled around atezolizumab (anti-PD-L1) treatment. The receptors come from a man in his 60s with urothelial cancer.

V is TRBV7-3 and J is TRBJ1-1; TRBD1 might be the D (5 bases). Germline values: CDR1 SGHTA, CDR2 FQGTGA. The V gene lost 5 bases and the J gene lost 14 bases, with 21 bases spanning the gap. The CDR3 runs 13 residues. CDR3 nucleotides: TGTGCCAGCAGCCCCGGCGACAGAGGAGAGATCTTCTTT. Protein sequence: CASSPGDRGEIFF.

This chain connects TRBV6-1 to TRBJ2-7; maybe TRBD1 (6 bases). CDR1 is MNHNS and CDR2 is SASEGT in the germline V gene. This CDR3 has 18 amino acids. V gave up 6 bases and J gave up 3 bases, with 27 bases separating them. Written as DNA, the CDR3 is TGTGCCAGCAGCGAACGGACCAGGGAGACAGGTATAATCTACGAGCAGTACTTC. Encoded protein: CASSERTRETGIIYEQYF.

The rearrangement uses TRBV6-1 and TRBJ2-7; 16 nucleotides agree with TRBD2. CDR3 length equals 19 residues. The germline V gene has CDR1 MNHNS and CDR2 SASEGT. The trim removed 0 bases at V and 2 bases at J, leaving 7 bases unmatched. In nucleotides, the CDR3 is TGTGCCAGCAGTGAAGCGACCTACGGGACTAGCGGGAGGGCCTACGAGCAGTACTTC. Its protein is CASSEATYGTSGRAYEQYF.

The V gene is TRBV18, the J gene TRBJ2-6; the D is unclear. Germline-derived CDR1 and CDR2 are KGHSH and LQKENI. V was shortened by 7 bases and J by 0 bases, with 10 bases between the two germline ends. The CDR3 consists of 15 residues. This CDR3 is CASLQRLSGANVLTF. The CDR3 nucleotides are TGTGCCAGCTTACAACGCCTCTCTGGGGCCAACGTCCTGACTTTC. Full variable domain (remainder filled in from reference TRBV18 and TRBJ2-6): NAGVMQNPRHLVRRRGQEARLRCSPMKGHSHVYWYRQLPEEGLKFMVYLQKENIIDESGMPKERFSAEFPKEGPSILRIQQVVRGDSAAYFCASLQRLSGANVLTFGAGSRLTVL.

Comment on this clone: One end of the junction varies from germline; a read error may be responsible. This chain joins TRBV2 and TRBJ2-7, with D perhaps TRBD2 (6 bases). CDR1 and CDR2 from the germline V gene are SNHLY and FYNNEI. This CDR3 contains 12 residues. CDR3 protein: CASKGTPYEQYF. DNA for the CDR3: TGTGCGAGCAAAGGGACTCCCTACGAGCAGTACTTC.

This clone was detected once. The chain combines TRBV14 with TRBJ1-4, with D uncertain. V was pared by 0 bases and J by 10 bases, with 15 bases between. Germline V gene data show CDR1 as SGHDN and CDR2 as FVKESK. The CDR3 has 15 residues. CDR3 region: CASSQETKHGGKLFF. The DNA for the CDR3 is TGTGCCAGCAGCCAAGAGACGAAACACGGCGGAAAACTGTTTTTT.

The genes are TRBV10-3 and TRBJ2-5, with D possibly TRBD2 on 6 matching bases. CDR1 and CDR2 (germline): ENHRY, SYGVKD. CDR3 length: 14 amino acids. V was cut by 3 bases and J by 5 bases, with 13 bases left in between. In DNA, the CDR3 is TGTGCCATCAGTGATTCGGGGGTGGAGGAGACCCAGTACTTC. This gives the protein CAISDSGVEETQYF.

Here the CDR3 DNA reads TGCAGCGTTAATATGGAGGGGCCAAGACGCACAGATACGCAGTATTTT. Translation: CSVNMEGPRRTDTQYF. The J gene is TRBJ2-3, the V gene TRBV29-1; possible D gene TRBD2, 6 bases. This CDR3 region has 16 residues. Germline lookup yields CDR1 SQVTM and CDR2 ANQGSEA. The V end lost 5 bases, the J end lost 1 base, and 19 bases lay between the germline ends.

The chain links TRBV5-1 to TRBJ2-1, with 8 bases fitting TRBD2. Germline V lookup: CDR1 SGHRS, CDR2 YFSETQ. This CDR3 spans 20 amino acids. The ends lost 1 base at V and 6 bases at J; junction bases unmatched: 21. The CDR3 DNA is TGCGCCAGCAGCTTGTATCGTCCCACTCGTCAAGCGGGAGAAGGCAATGAGCAGTTCTTC. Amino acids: CASSLYRPTRQAGEGNEQFF.

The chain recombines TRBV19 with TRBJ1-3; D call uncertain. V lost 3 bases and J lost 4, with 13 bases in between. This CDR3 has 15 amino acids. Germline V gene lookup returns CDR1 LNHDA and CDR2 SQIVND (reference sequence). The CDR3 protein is CASSIANSGGNTIYF. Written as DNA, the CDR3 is TGTGCCAGTAGTATCGCCAATTCGGGAGGAAACACCATATATTTT.